The rows below give T cell receptor beta chains drawn from one sample of a study of blood T cells in healthy people across ages. TCRdb used MiXCR to reprocess the 5' RACE reads, holding one entry per CDR3 protein. The sample contains more than 500,000 distinct CDR3 sequences, about 26% of which appear only once. The source material was blood. The receptors come from a woman between 70 and 85 years old in good health. Each CDR3 is given with its conserved first and last residue. Each record gives: D gene, V gene, J gene, clone size, CDR3 protein, CDR3 DNA. The D gene is left open where the match is weak. Rows may omit the clone size; those that give it use once, few, many or a size class.

TRBD1	TRBV12-3/TRBV12-4	TRBJ1-2	NA	CASSSRDRGIKYGYTF	TGTGCCAGCAGTTCGCGGGACAGGGGGATAAAATATGGCTACACCTTC
NA	TRBV7-2	TRBJ1-2	few	CASSLLLINYGYTF	TGTGCCAGCAGCTTATTATTGATTAACTATGGCTACACCTTC
TRBD1	TRBV7-9	TRBJ2-7	once	CASSLNRGSPLHF	TGTGCCAGCAGCTTAAACAGGGGTTCACCCCTCCACTTC
NA	TRBV7-9	TRBJ1-2	NA	CASSSDLGYTF	TGTGCCAGCAGCTCCGACTTGGGCTACACCTTC
NA	TRBV11-3	TRBJ1-2	few	CASSPGYTF	TGTGCCAGCAGCCCCGGGTACACCTTC
TRBD1	TRBV5-1	TRBJ1-2	few	CASSTGTDYGYTF	TGCGCCAGCAGCACCGGGACAGACTATGGCTACACCTTC
TRBD1	TRBV7-3	TRBJ2-5	few	CASSLVGGSQETQYF	TGTGCCAGCAGCTTAGTAGGGGGCAGCCAAGAGACCCAGTACTTC
NA	TRBV7-2	TRBJ2-7	NA	CASSLMGSTGIYEQYF	TGTGCCAGCAGCTTAATGGGTTCTACGGGGATCTACGAGCAGTACTTC
TRBD1	TRBV19	TRBJ2-7	few	CASSIPSTQTGIYEQYF	TGTGCCAGTAGTATACCCTCTACGCAGACAGGGATCTACGAGCAGTACTTC
NA	TRBV20-1	TRBJ1-1	NA	CSARDRAGIEAFF	TGCAGTGCTAGAGATCGAGCCGGGATTGAAGCTTTCTTT
NA	TRBV5-1	TRBJ2-7	NA	CASSSGQLYEQYF	TGCGCCAGCAGCTCAGGACAGCTCTACGAGCAGTACTTC
TRBD2	TRBV18	TRBJ2-3	NA	CASSPVSSGGTDTQYF	TGTGCCAGCTCACCTGTGTCTAGCGGGGGCACAGATACGCAGTATTTT
NA	TRBV21-1	TRBJ1-1	NA	CASSENRGCNVNTEAFF	TGTGCCAGCAGCGAGAACAGGGGGTGTAATGTGAACACTGAAGCTTTCTTT
TRBD1	TRBV7-2	TRBJ2-1	NA	CASSLKGDSYNEQFF	TGTGCCAGCAGCCTCAAAGGGGACAGCTACAATGAGCAGTTCTTC
TRBD1	TRBV7-8	TRBJ2-7	many	CASSPQTPLPGQGVHEQYF	TGTGCCAGCAGCCCCCAAACCCCCCTACCGGGACAGGGGGTCCACGAGCAGTACTTC
NA	TRBV6-5	TRBJ1-2	NA	CASSYGRVNYGYTF	TGTGCCAGCAGTTACGGCAGGGTTAACTATGGCTACACCTTC
TRBD1	TRBV29-1	TRBJ1-5	NA	CSVQQGGTSNQPQHF	TGCAGCGTCCAACAGGGGGGAACTAGCAATCAGCCCCAGCATTTT
TRBD2	TRBV20-1	TRBJ2-1	few	CSARISGIDNEQFF	TGCAGTGCTAGGATTAGCGGGATAGACAATGAGCAGTTCTTC
NA	TRBV6-6	TRBJ2-3	NA	CASTLGGVMADTQYF	TGTGCCAGCACCTTAGGCGGGGTGATGGCAGATACGCAGTATTTT
NA	TRBV10-3	TRBJ2-1	NA	CAITRAGNNEQFF	TGTGCCATCACACGAGCGGGTAATAATGAGCAGTTCTTC
NA	TRBV27	TRBJ2-6	NA	CASSPASGGGPSGANVLTF	TGTGCCAGCAGCCCCGCTTCAGGAGGCGGGCCATCAGGGGCCAACGTCCTGACTTTC
NA	TRBV24-1	TRBJ2-5	few	CATSDPPGEQYF	TGTGCCACCAGTGACCCCCCGGGGGAGCAGTACTTC
NA	TRBV4-2	TRBJ1-1	NA	CASSQVGPTEAFF	TGTGCCAGCAGCCAAGTAGGCCCCACTGAAGCTTTCTTT
NA	TRBV20-1	TRBJ1-1	NA	CSVSGDEPEAFF	TGCAGTGTTTCAGGGGATGAACCTGAAGCTTTCTTT
NA	TRBV7-3	TRBJ2-2	NA	CASSPEAGELFF	TGTGCCAGCAGCCCCGAGGCCGGGGAGCTGTTTTTT
NA	TRBV20-1	TRBJ2-7	NA	CSGYGIAAYEQYF	TGCAGTGGATACGGGATAGCCGCCTACGAGCAGTACTTC
NA	TRBV7-3	TRBJ2-4	few	CASSLKEGKNIQYF	TGTGCCAGCAGCTTAAAGGAGGGCAAAAACATTCAGTACTTC
NA	TRBV14	TRBJ2-5	few	CAQETQYF	TGTGCCCAAGAGACCCAGTACTTC
NA	TRBV29-1	TRBJ1-1	NA	CSVRGILRTREAFF	TGCAGCGTCCGAGGAATTCTTCGAACAAGGGAAGCTTTCTTT
NA	TRBV29-1	TRBJ2-7	NA	CSVDQVGSYEQYF	TGCAGCGTTGATCAGGTGGGGTCCTACGAGCAGTACTTC
NA	TRBV29-1	TRBJ2-7	few	CSVEGVDEQYF	TGCAGCGTTGAAGGGGTTGACGAGCAGTACTTC
TRBD2	TRBV9	TRBJ2-1	NA	CASSVVGTSDNEQFF	TGTGCCAGCAGCGTAGTGGGGACTAGCGACAATGAGCAGTTCTTC
TRBD1	TRBV5-1	TRBJ2-5	NA	CASSLRPGQGKETQYF	TGCGCCAGCAGCTTAAGACCGGGACAGGGAAAAGAGACCCAGTACTTC
TRBD2	TRBV27	TRBJ2-1	few	CASSLTGLANNEQFF	TGTGCCAGCAGTTTAACTGGACTAGCAAACAATGAGCAGTTCTTC
NA	TRBV30	TRBJ1-4	few	CACSQGRKLFF	TGTGCCTGCTCTCAGGGACGAAAACTGTTTTTT
TRBD1	TRBV7-3	TRBJ1-2	few	CASSILTGGYYGYTF	TGTGCCAGCAGCATCTTAACAGGGGGCTACTATGGCTACACCTTC
NA	TRBV4-2	TRBJ2-3	NA	CASSRIQGTSTDTQYF	TGTGCCAGCAGCCGTATACAGGGGACTAGCACAGATACGCAGTATTTT
TRBD1	TRBV6-6	TRBJ2-1	few	CASTTGQHNEQFF	TGTGCCAGCACCACGGGACAGCACAATGAGCAGTTCTTC
NA	TRBV7-2	TRBJ2-5	NA	CASSWRYAETQYF	TGTGCCAGCAGCTGGAGGTACGCGGAGACCCAGTACTTC
TRBD1	TRBV29-1	TRBJ1-2	NA	CSVEHGDRAGYTF	TGCAGCGTTGAACATGGGGACAGGGCTGGCTACACCTTC
NA	TRBV5-8	TRBJ1-2	NA	CASSPRVSGVHGYTF	TGTGCCAGCAGCCCCCGGGTGTCGGGGGTTCATGGCTACACCTTC
TRBD1	TRBV5-1	TRBJ1-2	NA	CASSLESWRQGDYGYTF	TGCGCCAGCAGCTTGGAAAGTTGGAGACAGGGGGACTATGGCTACACCTTC
TRBD2	TRBV7-8	TRBJ2-7	NA	CASSSLAGGTYEQYF	TGTGCCAGCAGCTCCCTGGCGGGAGGGACCTACGAGCAGTACTTC
NA	TRBV12-3/TRBV12-4	TRBJ1-2	NA	CASTIGRALNYGYTF	TGTGCCAGCACTATCGGCAGGGCCCTTAACTATGGCTACACCTTC